The 27 T cell receptor beta chains below come from one sample, sequenced in a study of T cells in women clearing cervical HPV infection. Produced via immunoSEQ multiplex PCR; TCRdb's table is partial and in-frame only. Here the sample table reports around 35,000 clones. Sequenced input: blood buffy coat. Receptor source: a woman aged 18 to 75 with a cervical HPV16 infection that either progressed to CIN3+ or cleared (not recorded which).

As for this clone: The CDR3 is cut off 3 residues early in the read; its end comes from the germline J gene. V usage is TRBV7-2 and J usage is TRBJ1-2; no firm D call. The V and J ends lost 3 bases and 5 bases respectively, with 13 bases between them. Germline CDR1 SGHTA, CDR2 FQGNSA. CDR3 length: 14 amino acids. CDR3 DNA (partial): TGTGCCAGCAGCTTGGATCGATTCGGGTATGGC. Its protein is CASSLDRFGYG. The full CDR3 reads CASSLDRFGYGYTF.

The covered CDR3 bases are TGTGCCAGCAGCTATAAGGGGTCCTATGGC. Protein: CASSYKGSYG. Given in full, the CDR3 is CASSYKGSYGYTF. The J gene is TRBJ1-2, the V gene TRBV13; D perhaps matches TRBD1 (5 bases). The DNA ends 3 residues before the CDR3 does, and the rest of the CDR3 is filled in from the germline J gene. The CDR3 totals 13 residues. Trimming took off 4 bases at V and 4 bases at J, with 10 bases between the two ends. Germline V gene lookup returns CDR1 PRHDT and CDR2 FYEKMQ (reference sequence).

About this clone: Read sequence stops 3 residues before the CDR3 end, and the germline J gene provides the missing end. The chain links TRBV19 to TRBJ1-4, with no clear D. Trimming took off 6 bases at V and 8 bases at J, with 16 bases between the two ends. There are 14 residues in the CDR3. Germline lookup yields CDR1 LNHDA and CDR2 SQIVND (reference sequence). CDR3 in amino acids: CASSGLSFWEKLFF. Partial CDR3 DNA: TGTGCCAGTAGCGGACTCAGTTTTTGGGAAAAA.

Notes on this clone: The read falls 3 residues short of the CDR3 end, and the missing part is taken from the germline J gene. The genes are TRBV11-2 and TRBJ1-4; TRBD1 aligns across 7 bases. CDR1 and CDR2 from the germline V gene are SGHAT and FQNNGV. The CDR3 spans 14 residues. The CDR3 bases that were read are TGTGCCAGCAGCATTGACAGGGTAAATTCACCA. Amino acid sequence: CASSIDRVNSP. From start to end, the CDR3 is CASSIDRVNSPLFF.

On this clone: The read terminates 3 residues ahead of where the CDR3 ends, so the germline J gene completes it. The V call is TRBV28, the J call TRBJ2-7; 7 bases agree with TRBD2. Trimming at V came to 7 bases and at J to 3 bases, leaving 3 bases not matched to a gene. Germline lookup yields CDR1 MDHEN and CDR2 SYDVKM. This CDR3 spans 12 amino acids. Incomplete CDR3 DNA: TGTGCCAGCATGGGGGGGGGCTACGAG. The encoded protein is CASMGGGYE. The full CDR3 reads CASMGGGYEQYF. The complete variable domain, with remaining parts taken from reference TRBV28 and TRBJ2-7, reads DVKVTQSSRYLVKRTGEKVFLECVQDMDHENMFWYRQDPGLGLRLIYFSYDVKMKEKGDIPEGYSVSREKKERFSLILESASTNQTSMYLCASMGGGYEQYFGPGTRLTVT.

About this clone: The CDR3 is cut off 3 residues early in the read; its end comes from the germline J gene. V is TRBV15 and J is TRBJ2-7; 7 bases are a match to TRBD1. CDR3 length: 13 residues. Looked up from germline, CDR1 is LNHNV and CDR2 is YYDKDF (reference sequence). J was trimmed by 4 bases and V by 0 bases; bases with no gene match: 0. Here the CDR3 reads CATSRETGYEQYF. The DNA read from the CDR3 is TGTGCCACCAGCAGAGAGACAGGGTACGAG.

As regards this clone: With the read ending 3 residues before the CDR3 end, the germline J gene is used to fill in that end. The genes are TRBV20-1 and TRBJ2-7; TRBD1 is a possible D gene (6 bases). Per the germline V gene, CDR1 is DFQATT and CDR2 is SNEGSKA (reference sequence). The CDR3 loop spans 14 amino acids. The V end was cut by 1 base, the J end by 5 bases, with 15 bases between. The DNA read from the CDR3 is TGCAGTGCTAGAGTACATGGGGGCGGACACGAG. Its protein is CSARVHGGGHE. The whole CDR3 sequence reads CSARVHGGGHEQYF.

In the case of this clone: The CDR3 end is not reached by the read, which stops 3 residues before it; the germline J gene fills it in. This rearrangement joins TRBV7-9 to TRBJ2-4; D unresolved. Germline values: CDR1 SEHNR, CDR2 FQNEAQ (reference sequence). This CDR3 is 12 amino acids long. The CDR3 bases that were read are TGTGCCAGCAGCTTAGTAAGCTATGGT. Translated, it gives CASSLVSYG. The full-length CDR3 reads as CASSLVSYGQYF.

A word on this clone: The read halts 3 residues ahead of the CDR3 end, with the missing end drawn from the germline J gene. This chain uses TRBV19 with TRBJ2-3; TRBD1 aligns across 9 bases. The CDR3 contains 15 residues. Germline CDR1 reads LNHDA; CDR2 reads SQIVND (reference sequence). CDR3 DNA, as far as it was read: TGTGCCAGTAGCGAAGGGACAGGGCGCTACCAGCCG. This gives the protein CASSEGTGRYQP. The entire CDR3 protein reads CASSEGTGRYQPQYF.

Details on this clone: The read comes to an end 3 residues before the CDR3 does, leaving the germline J gene to fill in the end. This chain joins TRBV20-1 and TRBJ2-3; TRBD2 matches at 15 bases. V lost 5 bases to trimming and J lost 1 base; unmatched junction nucleotides: 13. The CDR3 totals 19 residues. Germline CDR1 is DFQATT and CDR2 is SNEGSKA (reference sequence). The sequenced CDR3 bases are TGCAGTGCTCATCCGGGACTAGCGGGGGGTTTCCGGGGCACAGATACG. Translation gives CSAHPGLAGGFRGTDT. The whole CDR3 is CSAHPGLAGGFRGTDTQYF.

A word on this clone: The read ends 3 residues before the CDR3 terminus; that terminus is restored from the germline J gene. This chain links TRBV28 with TRBJ2-1; 13 positions match TRBD2. CDR3 length: 21 residues. The ends lost 3 bases at V and 4 bases at J; junction bases unmatched: 18. CDR1 and CDR2 from the germline V gene are MDHEN and SYDVKM. This CDR3 is CASSFPGDPLLAGGPYNEQFF. The CDR3 bases that were read are TGTGCCAGCAGTTTCCCCGGGGACCCCCTACTAGCGGGGGGGCCATACAATGAG.

Concerning this clone itself: The CDR3 end is not reached by the read, which stops 3 residues before it; the germline J gene fills it in. This chain joins TRBV19 and TRBJ2-5; the D gene is possibly TRBD2 (6 bases). Germline lookup yields CDR1 LNHDA and CDR2 SQIVND (reference sequence). V shed 3 bases and J shed 7 bases, with 12 bases lying between them. This CDR3 is built from 13 residues. Partial CDR3 DNA: TGTGCCAGTAGTATTTTACTAGCTATGACC. Protein: CASSILLAMT. The complete CDR3 sequence is CASSILLAMTQYF.

Comments on this clone: The CDR3 extends 3 residues past the end of the read, so its final part is completed from the germline J gene. V gene TRBV11-2 combines with J gene TRBJ2-2; maybe TRBD1 (5 bases). The V end was cut by 5 bases, the J end by 6 bases, with 10 bases between. Germline CDR1 SGHAT, CDR2 FQNNGV. This CDR3 has 13 amino acids. CDR3 DNA, as far as it was read: TGTGCCAGCAGCAAATCAGGGTCCGGGGAG. This sequence encodes CASSKSGSGE. The whole CDR3 sequence reads CASSKSGSGELFF.

On this clone: The read terminates 3 residues ahead of where the CDR3 ends, so the germline J gene completes it. This chain uses TRBV20-1 with TRBJ2-1; D gene unclear. From germline, CDR1 is DFQATT and CDR2 SNEGSKA (reference sequence). With 3 bases removed from V and 8 bases from J, the gap between germline ends came to 17 bases. CDR3 size: 14 residues. CDR3 in amino acids: CSASIFRFRDEQFF. The CDR3 DNA, read in part, is TGCAGTGCTAGTATATTCAGATTTAGGGATGAG.

Points on this clone: The DNA ends 3 residues before the CDR3 does, and the rest of the CDR3 is filled in from the germline J gene. V gene TRBV7-9 combines with J gene TRBJ1-5, with D possibly TRBD1 on 6 matching bases. This CDR3 spans 14 amino acids. V lost 2 bases to trimming and J lost 4 bases, with 9 bases between them. Germline-derived CDR1 and CDR2 are SEHNR and FQNEAQ (reference sequence). The covered CDR3 bases are TGTGCCAGCAGCTTAATGGACAGTAATCAGCCC. Translated: CASSLMDSNQP. The CDR3 in its entirety is CASSLMDSNQPQHF.

About this clone: Read sequence stops 3 residues before the CDR3 end, and the germline J gene provides the missing end. The chain couples TRBV20-1 to TRBJ2-5, with 8 bases matching TRBD1. The CDR3 sequence is 14 residues long. The ends lost 3 bases at V and 4 bases at J; junction bases unmatched: 7. Germline values: CDR1 DFQATT, CDR2 SNEGSKA (reference sequence). The CDR3 protein is CSASRQGLGETQYF. Incomplete CDR3 DNA: TGCAGTGCTAGCAGACAGGGGTTAGGAGAGACC.

Details on this clone: At one end, the junction sequence differs from germline, possibly due to a read error. The sequenced part of the CDR3 DNA is TGCGCCAGCAGCCAAGATCTCGGACAGCAAGAGACG. Protein product: CASSQDLGQQET. The whole CDR3 region reads CASSQDLGQQETQYF. The V and J genes are TRBV4-2 and TRBJ2-3, with D perhaps TRBD1 (6 bases). The read falls 3 residues short of the CDR3 end, and the missing part is taken from the germline J gene. Germline-derived CDR1 and CDR2 are LGHNA and YNFKEQ. This CDR3 spans 15 amino acids.

The CDR3 bases that were read are TGTGCCAGCAGTTTCTTACTAGCGGATTTCTACGAG. Translation: CASSFLLADFYE. The full CDR3 protein reads CASSFLLADFYEQYF. This chain links TRBV28 with TRBJ2-7; 8 nucleotides agree with TRBD2. The CDR3 end falls 3 residues outside the read, so it is completed with the germline J gene. The germline V gene has CDR1 MDHEN and CDR2 SYDVKM. This CDR3 is 15 amino acids long. J lost 3 bases, V lost 3 bases, and 7 bases had no gene match.

A word on this clone: The read terminates 3 residues ahead of where the CDR3 ends, so the germline J gene completes it. This rearrangement joins TRBV7-2 to TRBJ1-2; D possibly corresponds to TRBD1 (5 bases). Germline V gene lookup returns CDR1 SGHTA and CDR2 FQGNSA. CDR3 length: 13 amino acids. The part of the CDR3 DNA that was read is TGTGCCAGCAGCTTACAGGGCTCAGATACC. Encoded protein: CASSLQGSDT. The CDR3 reads in full as CASSLQGSDTYTF.

As concerns this clone: The read ends 3 residues shy of where the CDR3 ends; the end is completed using the germline J gene. The chain carries TRBV5-3 and TRBJ1-5; the D is unclear. Being an ORF, TRBV5-3 has a function that is uncertain. CDR3 length equals 12 residues. The V end was cut by 10 bases, the J end by 4 bases, with 12 bases between. CDR3: CAGPQGNQPQHF. The sequenced CDR3 bases are TGTGCCGGGCCCCAAGGAAATCAGCCC.

Note on this clone: The CDR3 end falls 3 residues outside the read, so it is completed with the germline J gene. V and J are TRBV20-1 and TRBJ2-3; 8 nucleotides line up with TRBD2. Germline V gives CDR1 DFQATT, CDR2 SNEGSKA (reference sequence). The CDR3 totals 13 residues. CDR3: CSASGGDGETQYF. Partial CDR3 DNA: TGCAGTGCTAGCGGGGGGGATGGGGAGACG.

A note on this clone: Coverage ceases 3 residues before the CDR3 finishes, and the germline J gene fills in the end. The chain links TRBV19 to TRBJ1-3, with no clear D. CDR3 size: 14 residues. CDR1 and CDR2 from the germline V gene are LNHDA and SQIVND (reference sequence). Trimming left V 1 base short and J 2 bases short, with 6 bases between. CDR3: CASSIGTAGNTIYF. The CDR3 DNA, read in part, is TGTGCCAGTAGTATAGGTACTGCTGGAAACACC.

About this clone itself: Relative to the germline gene, one junction end is altered; a read error may explain this. The read ends 3 residues shy of where the CDR3 ends; the end is completed using the germline J gene. Other DNA sequences in this specimen translate into the identical CDR3. This chain joins TRBV19 and TRBJ1-3; D is undetermined. The germline V gene encodes CDR1 LNHDA and CDR2 SQIVND (reference sequence). The CDR3 has 17 amino acids. The sequenced part of the CDR3 DNA is TGTGCCAGTAGTGACACTGCCCGCGGGTTTGCTGGAAACACA. Its translation: CASSDTARGFAGNT. The CDR3 in its entirety is CASSDTARGFAGNTIYF.

As for this clone: The read falls 3 residues short of the CDR3 end, and the missing part is taken from the germline J gene. The chain employs TRBV2 and TRBJ1-4; maybe TRBD1 (5 bases). This CDR3 has 12 residues. Germline CDR1 is SNHLY and CDR2 is FYNNEI. CDR3 DNA, as far as it was read: TGTGCCAGCAGCTATGGGGCCAACGTA. It codes for CASSYGANV. Given in full, the CDR3 is CASSYGANVLFF.

The part of the CDR3 DNA that was read is TGTGCCAGCTCACCTCGTTCTCAGGGGGCTAGTGGC. This encodes CASSPRSQGASG. The CDR3 as a whole reads CASSPRSQGASGYTF. The chain carries TRBV18 and TRBJ1-2; TRBD1 matches at 8 bases. The read terminates 3 residues ahead of where the CDR3 ends, so the germline J gene completes it. With V trimmed by 3 bases and J by 7 bases, 10 bases remained unmatched. Per the germline V gene, CDR1 is KGHSH and CDR2 is LQKENI. The CDR3 is 15 residues long.

A note on this clone: The CDR3 goes on 3 residues after the read ends, and that part is filled in from the germline J gene. This chain uses TRBV5-1 with TRBJ2-1; D is perhaps TRBD1 (6 bases). This CDR3 has 18 residues. Germline V gene data show CDR1 as SGHRS and CDR2 as YFSETQ. V gave up 0 bases and J gave up 5 bases, with 21 bases separating them. The CDR3 sequence: CASSLGQAFGGQHNEQFF. The sequenced part of the CDR3 DNA is TGCGCCAGCAGCTTGGGCCAAGCATTCGGCGGACAGCACAATGAG.

Of note for this clone: The CDR3 extends 3 residues past the end of the read, so its final part is completed from the germline J gene. The chain links TRBV4-2 to TRBJ1-4; 7 bases are a match to TRBD1. Trimming cost V 0 bases and J 10 bases; bases outside gene matches: 11. Germline lookup yields CDR1 LGHNA and CDR2 YNFKEQ. The CDR3 covers 16 residues. The CDR3 is CASSQDATGSGGKLFF. Partial CDR3 DNA: TGTGCCAGCAGCCAAGACGCGACAGGGAGTGGTGGAAAA.